This T cell receptor (beta chain) is from a study of patients and donors after allogeneic stem cell transplantation. The CDR3 loop spans 14 amino acids. Trimming cost V 4 bases and J 6 bases; bases outside gene matches: 3. TCRdb processed the RT-PCR reads anew with MiXCR; each CDR3 protein has one entry. The repertoire holds approximately 150,000 distinct CDR3 sequences, with about 29% as singletons. The chain has TRBV12-3 or TRBV12-4 and TRBJ2-2, with 9 bases matching TRBD2. The sample was blood, either unsorted or a sorted T cell fraction (not recorded which). The source of this sequence is a human donor who was either an allogeneic HSCT recipient or a stem cell or donor lymphocyte infusion donor (not recorded which). It is not recorded whose cells these are; they may come from a transplant donor. CDR3 amino acids: CASSSGTSPGELFF. The CDR3, as DNA: TGTGCCAGCAGTTCCGGGACTAGCCCCGGGGAGCTGTTTTTT.